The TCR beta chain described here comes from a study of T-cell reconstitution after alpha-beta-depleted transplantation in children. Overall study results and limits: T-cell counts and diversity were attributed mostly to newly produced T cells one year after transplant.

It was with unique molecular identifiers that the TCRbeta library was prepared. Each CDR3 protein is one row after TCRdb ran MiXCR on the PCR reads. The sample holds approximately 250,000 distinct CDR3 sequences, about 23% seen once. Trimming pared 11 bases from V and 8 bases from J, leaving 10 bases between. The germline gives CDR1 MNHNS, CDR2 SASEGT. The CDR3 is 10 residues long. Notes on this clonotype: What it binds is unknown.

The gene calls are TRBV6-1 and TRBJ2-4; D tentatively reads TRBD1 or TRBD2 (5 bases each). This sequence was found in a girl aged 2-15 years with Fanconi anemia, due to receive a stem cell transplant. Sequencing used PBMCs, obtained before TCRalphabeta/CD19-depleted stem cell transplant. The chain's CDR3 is CAVGVYIQYF. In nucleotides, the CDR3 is TGTGCCGTGGGGGTCTACATTCAGTACTTC.